Included here is one T cell receptor (beta chain) sequence, with context. Its antigen is not known. This sample is part of a study of vaccination and CD4 T cells after COVID-19. Study-wide context: The authors used overlapping spike peptides from SARS-CoV-2, HCoV-NL63, HCoV-OC43 and HCoV-229E to stimulate cells. General study points: Only post-vaccination samples contained a median approximately 90% of the reactive clones in convalescent patients.

Germline CDR1 DFQATT, CDR2 SNEGSKA (reference sequence). With 4 bases removed from V and 0 bases from J, the gap between germline ends came to 13 bases. The CDR3 contains 15 residues. The treatment is: roughly 10-day PBMC culture with coronavirus spike peptide pools or control peptides (ViraFEST assay). One should note that the unexposed donor's CD4+ T cells were collected before the COVID-19 pandemic (2011-2018). Cultures used roughly 2.1 million PBMCs per well, 9 to 10 IU/ml IL-2 and about 10 ug/ml peptides. Cells were cultured for about nine days, and then CD4+ T cells were isolated by negative selection. The study sequenced cultured CD4+ T cell DNA using the Oncomine TCR Beta short-read assay. In TCRdb, the PCR reads were re-called with MiXCR into one record per CDR3 protein. The data hold about 4,500 distinct CDR3 sequences, with 63% observed a single time.

This rearrangement joins TRBV20-1 to TRBJ2-1; D uncertain. Sequences were obtained from CD4+ T cells from blood, cultured in vitro. This TCR derives from a human donor in good health. The CDR3 bases are TGCAGTGCTATCCCAGCTACCTTCTCCTACAATGAGCAGTTCTTC. Translating gives CSAIPATFSYNEQFF.